This TCR beta chain was sequenced for a study of radiation and T cells in renal cell carcinoma. Assay: immunoSEQ multiplex PCR; the TCRdb copy retains only in-frame clones and omits some. This table holds around 30,000 clones, roughly 80% found once. As regards this clone: Other DNA sequences in this sample translate to the same CDR3.

Trimming took 3 bases from V and 2 from J; bases not matched to a gene: 8. In germline, CDR1 is MGHRA, CDR2 YSYEKL. The CDR3 has 16 residues. Time point denoted: blood 4 weeks post-SBRT, at nephrectomy. Treatment reported: 15 Gy SBRT to primary tumor, nephrectomy 4 weeks later. Nephrectomy followed 15 Gy stereotactic body radiation by 4 weeks. The TCR sequence derives from a man aged 55 to 69 with renal cell carcinoma. Sequences were derived from blood, sampled from a patient whose treatment included radiotherapy and nephrectomy. This chain joins TRBV4-1 and TRBJ2-7, with 9 nucleotides matching TRBD1. CDR3 DNA: TGCGCCAGCAGCCAGGGACCGGGACAGGGCACCTACGAGCAGTACTTC. This translates into CASSQGPGQGTYEQYF.